Below are 17 T cell receptor beta chains sequenced from a single sample in a study of blood T cell repertoires in COVID-19 (dated by TCRdb to the early 2020s). Library creation used the immunoSEQ multiplex PCR assay. TCRdb provides this immuneACCESS table in a form limited to in-frame rearrangements. Some clones are lacking; in checked studies, under half of them reflect an unresolved V gene, and why the rest are absent is not known. This sample gives over 35,000 clones in total; around four fifths of them show up just once. Together, the top ten hold about an eighth of the sample. The sample comprised peripheral blood. The receptors stem from a human donor in a cohort sampled during active COVID-19.

The chain is built from TRBV7-9 and TRBJ1-4; TRBD1 matches at 8 bases. V shed 5 bases and J 7 bases; nucleotides not matched to a gene: 15. CDR1 is SEHNR and CDR2 is FQNEAQ in the germline V gene (reference sequence). The CDR3 loop spans 17 amino acids. The CDR3 coding sequence is TGTGCCAGCAGCCCCACCCTCACTGCAGGGGGCGGTGAAAAACTGTTTTTT. It is translated as CASSPTLTAGGGEKLFF.

The chain combines TRBV30 with TRBJ1-6; D gene ambiguous. The germline V gene encodes CDR1 GTSNPN and CDR2 SVGIG (reference sequence). Trimming took 1 base from V and 1 from J, leaving 8 bases between them. The CDR3 contains 15 residues. The CDR3 nucleotides are TGTGCCTGGAGTGCTAGAAGTTCCTATAATTCACCCCTCCACTTT. Protein product: CAWSARSSYNSPLHF.

This clone was counted only a few times. The chain uses TRBV9 and TRBJ1-2, with D possibly TRBD1 on 6 matching bases. Germline CDR1 reads SGDLS; CDR2 reads YYNGEE. V gave up 4 bases and J gave up 5 bases, with 9 bases separating them. This CDR3 spans 12 amino acids. CDR3 sequence (DNA): TGTGCCAGCAGCACACAGGGATATGGCTACACCTTC. Protein product: CASSTQGYGYTF.

This rearrangement joins TRBV5-8 to TRBJ1-5; D unresolved. The CDR3 is 13 residues long. Trimming removed 5 bases from V and 0 bases from J, with 6 bases in between. From germline, CDR1 is SGHTS and CDR2 YDEGEE. The CDR3 is CASRRDSNQPQHF. The CDR3 DNA is TGTGCCAGCAGACGGGATAGCAATCAGCCCCAGCATTTT. The variable domain in full, with the rest retrieved from reference TRBV5-8 and TRBJ1-5, is EAGVTQSPTHLIKTRGQQATLRCSPISGHTSVYWYQQALGLGLQFLLWYDEGEERNRGNFPPRFSGRQFPNYSSELNVNALELEDSALYLCASRRDSNQPQHFGDGTRLSIL.

V is TRBV19 and J is TRBJ2-2; 8 bases match TRBD1. Germline CDR1 is LNHDA and CDR2 is SQIVND (reference sequence). V trimming: 5 bases; J trimming: 6 bases; junction bases outside the gene matches: 2. The CDR3 is 13 residues long. The CDR3 nucleotides are TGTGCCAGTAGTCGGACAGGGTCCGGGGAGCTGTTTTTT. Its translation: CASSRTGSGELFF.

The gene calls are TRBV2 and TRBJ2-1; 9 bases line up with TRBD2. The V gene end was trimmed by 4 bases and the J gene end by 5 bases; junction bases not matched to a gene: 3. In germline, CDR1 is SNHLY, CDR2 FYNNEI. CDR3 size: 14 residues. CDR3 loop: CASSVAGANNEQFF. The CDR3 nucleotides are TGTGCCAGCAGTGTAGCGGGGGCCAACAATGAGCAGTTCTTC. The whole variable domain, filled in from reference TRBV2 and TRBJ2-1, reads EPEVTQTPSHQVTQMGQEVILRCVPISNHLYFYWYRQILGQKVEFLVSFYNNEISEKSEIFDDQFSVERPDGSNFTLKIRSTKLEDSAMYFCASSVAGANNEQFFGPGTRLTVL.

Judged by abundance, this clone is medium-sized (0.01 to 0.1%). J is TRBJ2-3 and V is TRBV6-4; 8 nucleotides match TRBD1. V lost 5 bases and J lost 1; bases outside the gene matches: 5. The germline V gene has CDR1 MRHNA and CDR2 SNTAGT. This CDR3 comprises 15 residues. CDR3 sequence reads: CASSTTGEGTDTQYF. The CDR3 nucleotides are TGTGCCAGCAGTACGACAGGGGAGGGCACAGATACGCAGTATTTT.

This clone was seen only once. This sequence joins TRBV7-2 and TRBJ2-1, with TRBD1 matching over 7 bases. This CDR3 has 12 residues. Germline V gives CDR1 SGHTA, CDR2 FQGNSA. The ends lost 5 bases at V and 12 bases at J; junction bases unmatched: 7. The chain's CDR3 is CASSLSWTGQFF. DNA for the CDR3: TGTGCCAGCAGCCTATCCTGGACAGGGCAGTTCTTC.

This chain joins TRBV29-1 and TRBJ2-7; 11 bases fit TRBD1. With 6 bases clipped from V and 5 bases from J, the junction kept 6 bases outside the gene matches. CDR3 length: 13 residues. From germline, CDR1 is SQVTM and CDR2 ANQGSEA. The CDR3, as DNA: TGCAGCGTGTCTCGGACAGGGGGCGACGAGCAGTACTTC. This translates into CSVSRTGGDEQYF.

The chain couples TRBV7-2 to TRBJ2-3, with 8 bases lining up with TRBD2. J lost 6 bases, V lost 3 bases, and 8 bases had no gene match. The length of the CDR3 is 15 residues. The germline CDR1 and CDR2 sequences are SGHTA and FQGNSA. The CDR3, as DNA: TGTGCCAGCAGCTTTAAGCGGGGGCCCCCGGATACGCAGTATTTT. This gives the protein CASSFKRGPPDTQYF.

V usage is TRBV7-2 and J usage is TRBJ1-5, with 7 bases that match TRBD1. The CDR3 sequence is 14 residues long. The J segment lost 3 bases and the V segment lost 7 bases, leaving 6 bases of the junction unmatched. Germline CDR1 and CDR2: SGHTA and FQGNSA. The CDR3 sequence: CASTRQGVNQPQHF. The CDR3, as DNA: TGTGCCAGCACCCGACAGGGTGTCAATCAGCCCCAGCATTTT.

In this sample, this clone turned up a few times. V gene TRBV6-2 or TRBV6-3 combines with J gene TRBJ1-1; perhaps TRBD1 as D (5 bases). The CDR3 is 15 amino acids. V gave up 2 bases and J gave up 0 bases, with 10 bases separating them. Germline CDR1 is MNHEY and CDR2 is SVGEGT. This chain's CDR3 is CASSYRGLMNTEAFF. The CDR3 DNA reads TGTGCCAGCAGTTACCGGGGACTGATGAACACTGAAGCTTTCTTT.

The J gene is TRBJ1-5, the V gene TRBV7-8; TRBD1 aligns across 10 bases. The germline gives CDR1 SGHVS, CDR2 FQNEAQ. With 5 bases clipped from V and 4 bases from J, the junction kept 5 bases outside the gene matches. There are 15 residues in the CDR3. As DNA, the CDR3 is TGTGCCAGCAGCCCCGGGACAGGGGAGAATCAGCCCCAGCATTTT. It yields the protein CASSPGTGENQPQHF.

V is TRBV7-2 and J is TRBJ2-7; D is possibly TRBD2 (6 bases). Germline lookup yields CDR1 SGHTA and CDR2 FQGNSA. The CDR3 covers 15 residues. V shed 1 base and J shed 0 bases, with 10 bases lying between them. CDR3: CASSLVLGGSYEQYF. DNA for the CDR3: TGTGCCAGCAGCTTAGTACTCGGGGGCTCCTACGAGCAGTACTTC.

The chain recombines TRBV5-8 with TRBJ1-5; D possibly corresponds to TRBD1 (5 bases). The ends were cut back, 7 bases at V and 4 bases at J, with 12 bases in the middle. CDR3 length: 13 amino acids. Germline-derived CDR1 and CDR2 are SGHTS and YDEGEE. The CDR3 protein is CASVKQENQPQHF. The CDR3 DNA follows: TGTGCCAGCGTAAAACAGGAAAATCAGCCCCAGCATTTT.

The chain employs TRBV4-3 and TRBJ2-5; 8 bases are shared with TRBD2. The V gene end was trimmed by 4 bases and the J gene end by 2 bases; junction bases not matched to a gene: 9. The CDR3 is 16 amino acids. The V gene's germline CDR1 is LGHNA and CDR2 YSLEER. The CDR3 nucleotides read TGCGCCAGCAGCCTGGTAGCGGGAAGAAAACAAGAGACCCAGTACTTC. Encoded protein: CASSLVAGRKQETQYF.

The gene calls are TRBV7-2 and TRBJ1-3; a possible D gene is TRBD1 (6 bases). The CDR3 extends over 13 amino acids. Germline CDR1 is SGHTA and CDR2 is FQGNSA. With 6 bases removed from V and 13 bases from J, the gap between germline ends came to 19 bases. CDR3 bases: TGTGCCAGCAGTTCCTACAGGGCCGAGGCGATATATTTT. Protein sequence: CASSSYRAEAIYF.